This T cell receptor beta chain was captured by sequencing in a study of blood T cell repertoires in COVID-19. CDR3 length: 17 amino acids. Germline CDR1 is SNHLY and CDR2 is FYNNEI. With 10 bases clipped from V and 4 bases from J, the junction kept 11 bases outside the gene matches. Membership in each cohort depended on participant-reported clinical history. This clone was counted ten times or more. Libraries were prepared by immunoSEQ multiplex PCR; TCRdb keeps only in-frame clonotypes and omits some of them. The data contain a few hundred thousand clones, roughly four fifths of them singletons. The sequence came from a man in his forties or fifties who had recovered from COVID-19. This chain joins TRBV2 and TRBJ2-2; 14 nucleotides match TRBD2. The sequenced material came from PBMCs or T cells enriched from blood (not recorded which). Written as DNA, the CDR3 is TGTGCCAACTCCGGGACTAGCGGGGGCATGGGCACCGGGGAGCTGTTTTTT. Translating it yields CANSGTSGGMGTGELFF. The entire variable domain, with the rest obtained from reference TRBV2 and TRBJ2-2, is as follows: EPEVTQTPSHQVTQMGQEVILRCVPISNHLYFYWYRQILGQKVEFLVSFYNNEISEKSEIFDDQFSVERPDGSNFTLKIRSTKLEDSAMYFCANSGTSGGMGTGELFFGEGSRLTVL.